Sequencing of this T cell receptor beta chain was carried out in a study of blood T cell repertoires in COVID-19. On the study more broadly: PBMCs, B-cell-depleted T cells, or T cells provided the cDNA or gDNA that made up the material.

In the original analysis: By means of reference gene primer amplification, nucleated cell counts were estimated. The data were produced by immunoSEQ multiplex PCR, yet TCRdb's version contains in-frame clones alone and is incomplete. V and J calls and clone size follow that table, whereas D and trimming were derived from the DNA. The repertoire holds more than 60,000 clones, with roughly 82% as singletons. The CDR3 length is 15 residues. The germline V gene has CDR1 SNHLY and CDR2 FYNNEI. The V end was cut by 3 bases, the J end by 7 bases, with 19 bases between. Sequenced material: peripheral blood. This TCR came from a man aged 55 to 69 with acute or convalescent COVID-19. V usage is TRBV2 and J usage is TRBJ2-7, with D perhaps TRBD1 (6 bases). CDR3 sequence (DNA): TGTGCCAGCAGTGAGTCCAGGGGCTCTTCGGGAGAGCAGTACTTC. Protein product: CASSESRGSSGEQYF.